One and the same sample provided the 20 T cell receptor beta chains below, sequenced in a study of graft-versus-host responses after intestinal transplantation. Some clones are missing from TCRdb's copy, which holds only in-frame ones; the method was immunoSEQ multiplex PCR. The sample consists of about 30,000 clones, about three quarters of them appearing once. Intraepithelial and lamina propria lymphocytes were isolated from graft specimens. The starting material was ileum tissue, obtained 98 days after intestinal transplantation. The receptors were sampled from a human patient who received an intestinal transplant, so some T cells may come from the graft donor.

The V gene is TRBV7-9, the J gene TRBJ1-1, with TRBD1 identical over 7 bases. The germline V gene encodes CDR1 SEHNR and CDR2 FQNEAQ (reference sequence). This CDR3 has 11 residues. J lost 8 bases, V lost 5 bases, and 2 bases had no gene match. CDR3 in amino acids: CASSRGQEAFF. CDR3 coding DNA: TGTGCCAGCAGCCGGGGACAGGAAGCTTTCTTT.

The J gene is TRBJ2-5, the V gene TRBV10-2; 8 bases are shared with TRBD2. Germline V gene lookup returns CDR1 WSHSY and CDR2 SAAADI. V lost 7 bases, J lost 2 bases, and 12 bases stayed unmatched. The CDR3 extends over 16 amino acids. This CDR3 reads CASMRIGRGGQETQYF. The CDR3 DNA follows: TGCGCCAGCATGAGAATCGGGAGGGGGGGACAAGAGACCCAGTACTTC.

This chain links TRBV7-8 with TRBJ1-5; the D gene is possibly TRBD1 (6 bases). V gave up 4 bases and J gave up 4 bases, with 17 bases separating them. Germline assignment: CDR1 SGHVS and CDR2 FQNEAQ. This CDR3 has 16 amino acids. DNA of the CDR3: TGTGCCAGCAGCTCCTTTGGGGACATAGGGAATCAGCCCCAGCATTTT. Its protein is CASSSFGDIGNQPQHF.

The chain recombines TRBV9 with TRBJ2-7, with D possibly TRBD1 on 5 matching bases. Looked up from germline, CDR1 is SGDLS and CDR2 is YYNGEE. V lost 0 bases to trimming and J lost 0 bases, with 10 bases between them. This CDR3 has 15 residues. The CDR3 reads CASSVGSGNSYEQYF. The CDR3, as DNA: TGTGCCAGCAGCGTAGGTTCAGGGAACTCCTACGAGCAGTACTTC.

The gene calls are TRBV27 and TRBJ1-6; TRBD1 aligns across 7 bases. The CDR3 covers 15 residues. V was clipped by 5 bases and J by 6 bases; unmatched bases: 7. The germline V gene has CDR1 MNHEY and CDR2 SMNVEV (reference sequence). The CDR3 nucleotides are TGTGCCAGCAGTACGACAGGGAAGGGTAATTCACCCCTCCACTTT. Translating it yields CASSTTGKGNSPLHF.

This clone was seen only once. This chain links TRBV6-1 with TRBJ1-6; D call uncertain. The CDR3 consists of 15 residues. Trimming cost V 4 bases and J 9 bases, with 16 bases left between them. CDR1 is MNHNS, CDR2 SASEGT, per germline. CDR3 protein: CASSGVPDIVSPLHF. Here the CDR3 DNA reads TGTGCCAGCAGTGGGGTGCCAGATATAGTTTCACCCCTCCACTTT.

The genes are TRBV15 and TRBJ1-2, with D perhaps TRBD1 (5 bases). Trimming cost V 9 bases and J 4 bases, with 12 bases left between them. CDR1 LNHNV and CDR2 YYDKDF come from the germline V gene (reference sequence). The CDR3 extends over 12 amino acids. DNA for the CDR3: TGTGCCACTTCCAGGGAGGGCTATGGCTACACCTTC. Translation gives CATSREGYGYTF.

The chain's CDR3 is CASSIKGISNQPQHF. CDR3 nucleotide sequence: TGTGCCAGTAGTATCAAGGGAATCAGCAATCAGCCCCAGCATTTT. The chain combines TRBV19 with TRBJ1-5, with D unresolved. This CDR3 has 15 amino acids. Trimming cost V 3 bases and J 1 base, with 10 bases left between them. Germline V CDR1 and CDR2: LNHDA, SQIVND (reference sequence).

The chain is built from TRBV27 and TRBJ2-5; 9 positions match TRBD2. The trim removed 5 bases at V and 6 bases at J, leaving 7 bases unmatched. The CDR3 loop spans 14 amino acids. The germline CDR1 and CDR2 sequences are MNHEY and SMNVEV (reference sequence). The CDR3 loop reads CASSGQTSGKTQYF. DNA for the CDR3: TGTGCCAGCAGTGGACAGACTAGCGGAAAGACCCAGTACTTC.

The V and J genes are TRBV5-1 and TRBJ2-1; 9 nucleotides line up with TRBD1. The CDR3 has 16 amino acids. Trimming took 4 bases from V and 0 from J; bases not matched to a gene: 5. Looked up from germline, CDR1 is SGHRS and CDR2 is YFSETQ. The CDR3 DNA reads as TGCGCCAGCAGCCCGCGACAGGGGGGCTCCTACAATGAGCAGTTCTTC. It translates to CASSPRQGGSYNEQFF.

The chain recombines TRBV2 with TRBJ2-3; the match to TRBD1 covers 7 bases. V dropped 5 bases and J dropped 5; count of bases not matched to a gene: 7. CDR1 and CDR2 (germline): SNHLY, FYNNEI. The CDR3 extends over 14 amino acids. Here the CDR3 reads CASSRDRARDTQYF. The CDR3 DNA reads TGTGCCAGCAGTCGCGACAGGGCGAGAGATACGCAGTATTTT.

This CDR3 is CAISLGTTLMNTEAFF. The DNA of the CDR3 is TGTGCCATCAGCCTCGGGACGACCCTAATGAACACTGAAGCTTTCTTT. This chain uses TRBV10-3 with TRBJ1-1, with D possibly being TRBD1 (5 bases). V was cut by 6 bases and J by 0 bases, with 17 bases left in between. CDR3 length: 16 amino acids. Per the germline V gene, CDR1 is ENHRY and CDR2 is SYGVKD.

This chain connects TRBV19 to TRBJ2-2, with a possible D match to TRBD1 (5 bases). This CDR3 comprises 14 residues. V lost 5 bases, J lost 4 bases, and 11 bases lay in between. In germline, CDR1 is LNHDA, CDR2 SQIVND (reference sequence). This CDR3 reads CASSGTGRTGELFF. CDR3 DNA sequence: TGTGCCAGTAGTGGTACAGGTCGCACCGGGGAGCTGTTTTTT.

This clone was seen more than once but under ten times. The V gene is TRBV11-2, the J gene TRBJ2-2; TRBD1 agrees at 7 bases. The germline CDR1 and CDR2 sequences are SGHAT and FQNNGV. This CDR3 spans 18 amino acids. V dropped 4 bases and J dropped 7; count of bases not matched to a gene: 18. CDR3 protein: CASSSRRGGGPLDGELFF. CDR3 sequence (DNA): TGTGCCAGCAGCTCGCGGAGAGGGGGCGGCCCACTTGACGGGGAGCTGTTTTTT.

The chain recombines TRBV11-2 with TRBJ1-1; D gene unclear. V was trimmed by 3 bases and J by 1 base, leaving 3 bases between them. Germline V gene lookup returns CDR1 SGHAT and CDR2 FQNNGV. The CDR3 contains 12 residues. CDR3 bases: TGTGCCAGCAGCTTCGGGAACACTGAAGCTTTCTTT. It yields the protein CASSFGNTEAFF.

The chain joins TRBV7-8 to TRBJ2-5; D tentatively fits TRBD1 or TRBD2 (5 bases each). Germline CDR1 and CDR2: SGHVS and FQNEAQ. This CDR3 has 16 residues. V gave up 7 bases and J gave up 5 bases, with 23 bases separating them. The CDR3 DNA is TGTGCCAGCACCCGCCGGGTACAGGAGGCCATCGAGACCCAGTACTTC. This translates into CASTRRVQEAIETQYF.

The chain recombines TRBV11-2 with TRBJ1-6; unclear D gene. The CDR3 has 15 amino acids. The V gene lost 4 bases and the J gene lost 7 bases, with 14 bases spanning the gap. From germline, CDR1 is SGHAT and CDR2 FQNNGV. The CDR3 nucleotides read TGTGCCAGCAGCTCCTCGCACCCTCCCAATTCACCCCTCCACTTT. Protein sequence: CASSSSHPPNSPLHF.

This clone is a singleton in its sample. The CDR3: CAWSALTNGGGNEQYF. The CDR3 DNA sequence: TGTGCCTGGAGTGCCCTCACAAACGGGGGGGGAAACGAGCAGTACTTC. The V and J genes are TRBV30 and TRBJ2-7; 8 nucleotides agree with TRBD2. V lost 1 base to trimming and J lost 5 bases; unmatched junction nucleotides: 13. This CDR3 region has 16 residues. Germline V gives CDR1 GTSNPN, CDR2 SVGIG (reference sequence).

This clone came up once. The rearrangement links TRBV4-1 to TRBJ1-1, with D maybe TRBD1 (6 bases). The CDR3 is made up of 15 amino acids. Germline CDR1 MGHRA, CDR2 YSYEKL. Between the trimmed V and J ends, which lost 4 bases and 11 bases, there was a span of 23 bases. For the CDR3, the DNA is TGCGCCAGCAGCCCAAATCGGGGGCAGGGAAGGTTCGCTTTCTTT. Translation: CASSPNRGQGRFAFF.

The genes are TRBV11-2 and TRBJ2-5; 7 bases agree with TRBD2. The J call could be wrong; TRBJ2-7 is a better fit for the DNA end. The V gene's germline CDR1 is SGHAT and CDR2 FQNNGV. CDR3 length: 15 residues. DNA of the CDR3: TGTGCCAGCAGCTTAGTGGCTAGCGGCCCCTACGAGCAGTACTTC. Its translation is CASSLVASGPYEQYF.